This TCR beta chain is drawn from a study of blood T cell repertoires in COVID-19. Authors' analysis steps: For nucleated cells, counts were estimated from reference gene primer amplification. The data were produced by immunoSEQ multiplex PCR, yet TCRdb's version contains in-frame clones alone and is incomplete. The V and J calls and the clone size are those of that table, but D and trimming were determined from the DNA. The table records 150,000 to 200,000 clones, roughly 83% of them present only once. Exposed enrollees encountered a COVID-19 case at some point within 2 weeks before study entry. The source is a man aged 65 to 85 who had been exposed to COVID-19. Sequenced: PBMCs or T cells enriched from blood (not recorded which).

The CDR3 bases are TGCGCCAGCAGCTTGGGGCAGGCCTCTGGAAACACCATATATTTT. Protein sequence: CASSLGQASGNTIYF. This sequence joins TRBV5-1 and TRBJ1-3; D gene uncertain. Germline lookup yields CDR1 SGHRS and CDR2 YFSETQ. The ends were cut back, 0 bases at V and 0 bases at J, with 7 bases in the middle. This CDR3 spans 15 amino acids.